The T cell receptor beta chain under discussion was sequenced for a study of CD8 T cells in Susac syndrome. Study-level findings and limits: In its TCR sequencing and HLA analysis, the study acknowledged that the number of individuals was relatively small.

Reverse transcription of about 0.45 to 1 ug RNA was performed with random hexamers. Amplification of TCR beta CDR3 used immunoSEQ multiplex PCR across 54 Vbeta and 13 Jbeta. TCRdb itself ran the immunoSEQ multiplex PCR reads through MiXCR, one entry per CDR3 protein. This sample yields some 140,000 distinct CDR3 sequences, of which around 80% are seen a single time; 0.45% to 0.6% belongs to the top ten. TEMRA cells were FACS-enriched and CD8+ and CD4+ T cells negatively isolated. Germline values: CDR1 MNHEY, CDR2 SMNVEV (reference sequence). After removal of 1 base from V and 4 bases from J, the junction contained 2 bases not matched to a gene. The CDR3 length is 15 residues. As regards this clonotype: Its matching antigen is unknown.

The sequenced sample was CD8+ T cells from PBMCs. The V and J genes are TRBV27 and TRBJ1-5; 9 nucleotides match TRBD1. The sequence was obtained from a human donor with multiple sclerosis. For the CDR3, the DNA is TGTGCCAGCAGTTTATTAGGGACAGGGAATCAGCCCCAGCATTTT. It yields the protein CASSLLGTGNQPQHF.